A single sample is the source of the 29 T cell receptor beta chains below, sequenced in a study of metastatic and nonmetastatic thyroid tumors. TCRdb re-analyzed the PCR reads through MiXCR. The sample has 15,000 to 20,000 clones, approximately 25% seen once; the top ten hold approximately 15%. Not a single patient had been given any form of treatment at any point before undergoing thyroid surgery. Sequencing was done on a sample of adjacent normal tissue. Receptors originate from a female donor with papillary thyroid cancer or a benign thyroid nodule (not recorded which). Some clones in this sample may be carry-over from other donors' samples.

The chain links TRBV12-3 or TRBV12-4 to TRBJ2-2, with TRBD1 matching over 7 bases. J was trimmed by 6 bases and V by 6 bases; bases with no gene match: 4. CDR3 size: 13 residues. CDR3 protein: CASSTGVAGELFF. The CDR3 nucleotides are TGTGCCAGCAGCACAGGGGTGGCCGGGGAGCTGTTTTTT.

This clone is labeled large. This rearrangement joins TRBV6-2 or TRBV6-3 to TRBJ2-6, with D perhaps TRBD1 (5 bases). Germline V gives CDR1 MNHEY, CDR2 SVGEGT. V lost 4 bases and J 2 bases, leaving 6 bases between the germline ends. The CDR3 runs to 14 residues. CDR3 DNA sequence: TGTGCCAGCAGTTGGACAACTGGGGCCAACGTCCTGACTTTC. Translated, it gives CASSWTTGANVLTF.

This chain connects TRBV20-1 to TRBJ2-1; 7 bases line up with TRBD2. V was pared by 2 bases and J by 7 bases, with 17 bases of the junction left unmatched. The CDR3 contains 17 residues. Germline V gene sequence: CDR1 DFQATT, CDR2 SNEGSKA (reference sequence). The CDR3 here is CSARLWGREKGLNEQFF. The CDR3 DNA follows: TGCAGTGCTAGATTGTGGGGGAGGGAAAAGGGGCTTAATGAGCAGTTCTTC.

The table lists this clone with a few counts. This rearrangement joins TRBV29-1 to TRBJ1-1, with D possibly TRBD1 on 6 matching bases. The CDR3 contains 13 residues. Germline CDR1 SQVTM, CDR2 ANQGSEA. With 6 bases removed from V and 10 bases from J, the gap between germline ends came to 21 bases. The CDR3 nucleotides are TGCAGCGTCGTGGACAGCAGGTACATCGGAGCTTTCTTT. Its translation is CSVVDSRYIGAFF.

The V and J genes are TRBV6-1 and TRBJ1-5; tentative D call: TRBD1 (5 bases). The CDR3 is made up of 13 amino acids. Trimming cost V 7 bases and J 2 bases, with 9 bases left between them. Germline CDR1 MNHNS, CDR2 SASEGT. The CDR3 DNA reads as TGTGCCAGCACGCGGGGGGGCAATCAGCCCCAGCATTTT. It is translated as CASTRGGNQPQHF.

The chain couples TRBV11-2 to TRBJ2-7; tentatively, D is TRBD1 (8 bases). The CDR3 has 15 residues. Between the trimmed V and J ends, which lost 5 bases and 2 bases, there was a span of 16 bases. CDR1 is SGHAT, CDR2 FQNNGV, per germline. The CDR3 reads CASSLDRGGTYEQYF. The DNA for the CDR3 is TGTGCCAGCAGCCTCGACAGGGGAGGGACCTACGAGCAGTACTTC.

As regards this clone: Other DNA sequences within the sample encode an identical CDR3. V gene TRBV6-1 combines with J gene TRBJ1-2; 9 positions agree with TRBD1. V lost 0 bases to trimming and J lost 5 bases; unmatched junction nucleotides: 4. CDR1 and CDR2 (germline): MNHNS, SASEGT. CDR3 size: 15 residues. CDR3 sequence: CASSEAGQGRYGYTF. The CDR3 nucleotides are TGTGCCAGCAGTGAAGCTGGACAGGGGAGGTATGGCTACACCTTC.

The J gene is TRBJ2-3, the V gene TRBV3-1; perhaps TRBD1 as D (6 bases). Looked up from germline, CDR1 is LGHDT and CDR2 is YNNKEL (reference sequence). V lost 3 bases and J lost 0, with 10 bases in between. The CDR3 covers 15 residues. In DNA, the CDR3 is TGTGCCAGCAGCCACACAGGGCTCAGCACAGATACGCAGTATTTT. This codes for CASSHTGLSTDTQYF.

This clone has more than one count but fewer than ten. The chain employs TRBV4-1 and TRBJ1-4; D ambiguous. Germline V CDR1 and CDR2: MGHRA, YSYEKL. This CDR3 region has 12 residues. Trimming removed 1 base at V and 14 bases at J, with 11 bases between. This CDR3 reads CASSQVGQALFF. DNA for the CDR3: TGCGCCAGCAGCCAAGTCGGTCAAGCGCTGTTTTTT.

This clone occurred a few times. The rearrangement links TRBV12-3 or TRBV12-4 to TRBJ2-1; the D gene is possibly TRBD2 (5 bases). The CDR3 totals 16 residues. Between the trimmed V and J ends, which lost 6 bases and 5 bases, there was a span of 20 bases. The CDR3 nucleotides read TGTGCCAGCAGGGCCCCCGCTAGCATTTACAACAATGAGCAGTTCTTC. Translation: CASRAPASIYNNEQFF.

This clone is judged medium-sized. The chain links TRBV12-3 or TRBV12-4 to TRBJ2-7, with TRBD1 matching 9 bases. The CDR3 runs to 14 residues. V shed 5 bases, J shed 3 bases, and the junction held 5 bases outside the gene matches. The CDR3 protein is CASSMTGGNYEQYF. The CDR3 coding sequence is TGTGCCAGCAGTATGACAGGGGGGAACTACGAGCAGTACTTC.

The chain has TRBV11-3 and TRBJ2-7; D is uncertain. Germline CDR1 and CDR2: SGHNT and YENEEA. Trimming left V 4 bases short and J 5 bases short, with 12 bases between. CDR3 length: 13 residues. The CDR3: CASSSPGTDEQYF. CDR3 sequence (DNA): TGTGCCAGCAGCTCACCTGGCACAGACGAGCAGTACTTC.

The chain has TRBV2 and TRBJ1-4; the D gene is possibly TRBD1 (6 bases). The CDR3 loop spans 15 amino acids. V dropped 4 bases and J dropped 5 bases, with 14 bases sitting between them. CDR1 is SNHLY and CDR2 is FYNNEI in the germline V gene. In nucleotides, the CDR3 is TGTGCCAGCAGTGGGGGGACAAGGCGGAATGAAAAACTGTTTTTT. Translated, it gives CASSGGTRRNEKLFF.

This clone is medium-sized. The V and J genes are TRBV20-1 and TRBJ2-5; TRBD2 aligns across 9 bases. Germline V gives CDR1 DFQATT, CDR2 SNEGSKA (reference sequence). After removal of 2 bases from V and 4 bases from J, the junction contained 11 bases not matched to a gene. The CDR3 sequence is 16 residues long. The CDR3 nucleotides read TGCAGTGCTAGAAACTGGCGGGAGGGCCTAGGAGAGACCCAGTACTTC. This encodes CSARNWREGLGETQYF.

J is TRBJ2-7 and V is TRBV20-1, with TRBD2 matching over 8 bases. The germline gives CDR1 DFQATT, CDR2 SNEGSKA (reference sequence). The CDR3 is made up of 14 amino acids. Trimming cost V 2 bases and J 4 bases; bases outside gene matches: 7. CDR3 DNA: TGCAGTGCTAGAAGCGGGAGAGTAGGTTACGAGCAGTACTTC. It encodes CSARSGRVGYEQYF.

The rearrangement uses TRBV20-1 and TRBJ2-3; maybe TRBD2 (6 bases). Trimming removed 3 bases from V and 4 bases from J, with 14 bases in between. The CDR3 loop spans 14 amino acids. The V gene's germline CDR1 is DFQATT and CDR2 SNEGSKA (reference sequence). The CDR3 DNA reads as TGCAGTGCTAGTCGGGAGCCCAGTGCAGATACGCAGTATTTT. Protein product: CSASREPSADTQYF.

The rearrangement uses TRBV10-2 and TRBJ1-6, with D unclear. With 10 bases removed from V and 5 bases from J, the gap between germline ends came to 12 bases. Germline V gene data show CDR1 as WSHSY and CDR2 as SAAADI. The CDR3 runs to 13 residues. The CDR3: CATEPSDNSPLHF. CDR3 DNA sequence: TGCGCCACCGAGCCGAGTGATAATTCACCCCTCCACTTT.

This clone turned up a few times. The chain carries TRBV27 and TRBJ2-7; D unresolved. This CDR3 has 13 amino acids. From germline, CDR1 is MNHEY and CDR2 SMNVEV (reference sequence). V dropped 3 bases and J dropped 6 bases, with 12 bases sitting between them. The CDR3 nucleotides read TGTGCCAGCAGTTTCACAACAGCAGGCGAGCAGTACTTC. Translation: CASSFTTAGEQYF.

This clone counts as medium-sized. The genes are TRBV6-5 and TRBJ2-7, with 9 nucleotides matching TRBD2. The CDR3 extends over 17 amino acids. Germline-derived CDR1 and CDR2 are MNHEY and SVGAGI. With 2 bases clipped from V and 7 bases from J, the junction kept 15 bases outside the gene matches. The CDR3 DNA reads as TGTGCCAGCAGTTACGACCCAGTGCCGCGGGAGGGGTGGGAGCAGTACTTC. Amino acids: CASSYDPVPREGWEQYF.

This clone appeared a few times. The gene calls are TRBV19 and TRBJ2-7; 10 bases align to TRBD2. V dropped 9 bases and J dropped 3; count of bases not matched to a gene: 8. This CDR3 contains 14 residues. The germline gives CDR1 LNHDA, CDR2 SQIVND (reference sequence). The CDR3 DNA reads TGTGCCAGGAGCGCTAGCGGGAGTAACTACGAGCAGTACTTC. Amino acid sequence: CARSASGSNYEQYF.

This clone was detected a few times. J is TRBJ2-7 and V is TRBV28, with 10 bases that match TRBD2. Germline loops: CDR1 MDHEN, CDR2 SYDVKM. The CDR3 length is 15 residues. The V gene end was trimmed by 6 bases and the J gene end by 2 bases; junction bases not matched to a gene: 7. CDR3 loop: CASRCTSGVTYEQYF. The CDR3 DNA reads as TGTGCCAGCAGATGTACTAGCGGGGTAACCTACGAGCAGTACTTC.

This clone was seen many times. Just one base apart from a much larger clone, this may be a read error. No conserved phenylalanine or tryptophan is present at the end of the CDR3, so a read error is the likely explanation. The chain has TRBV5-6 and TRBJ2-1; no clear D. The CDR3 has 14 amino acids. From germline, CDR1 is SGHDT and CDR2 YYEEEE. Trimming removed 2 bases at V and 4 bases at J, with 10 bases between. CDR3 nucleotides: TGTGCCAGCAGCTTTAGTTGGGGATACAATGAGCAGTTCGTC. This translates into CASSFSWGYNEQFV.

This clone was found many times. The chain uses TRBV6-4 and TRBJ2-7; D call uncertain. V dropped 4 bases and J dropped 3 bases, with 22 bases sitting between them. The CDR3 spans 17 residues. CDR1 is MRHNA, CDR2 SNTAGT, per germline. Here the CDR3 reads CASSAPRVRTLHYEQYF. The CDR3 DNA reads as TGTGCCAGCAGTGCTCCCCGGGTCCGAACATTACACTACGAGCAGTACTTC.

The rearrangement joins TRBV7-2 to TRBJ2-7; D is unresolved. This CDR3 region has 13 residues. Trimming cost V 4 bases and J 2 bases, with 9 bases left between them. Germline V gene lookup returns CDR1 SGHTA and CDR2 FQGNSA. The CDR3: CASSSGLTYEQYF. The CDR3 bases are TGTGCCAGCAGCTCCGGGTTGACCTACGAGCAGTACTTC.

V usage is TRBV9 and J usage is TRBJ2-1; 9 bases are a match to TRBD2. CDR3 length equals 14 residues. After removal of 1 base from V and 6 bases from J, the junction contained 2 bases not matched to a gene. CDR1 is SGDLS, CDR2 YYNGEE, per germline. The CDR3 region has the DNA TGTGCCAGCAGCGTATGGACTAGCGCCAATGAGCAGTTCTTC. It yields the protein CASSVWTSANEQFF.

V gene TRBV2 combines with J gene TRBJ1-4, with D possibly being TRBD1 (6 bases). The CDR3 is 12 amino acids. V was trimmed by 5 bases and J by 8 bases, leaving 9 bases between them. The germline gives CDR1 SNHLY, CDR2 FYNNEI. Written as DNA, the CDR3 is TGTGCCAGCAGTACAACAGGGGAAAAACTGTTTTTT. Protein: CASSTTGEKLFF.

J is TRBJ2-3 and V is TRBV12-3 or TRBV12-4, with TRBD2 identical over 7 bases. The CDR3 covers 16 residues. V lost 7 bases to trimming and J lost 0 bases; unmatched junction nucleotides: 10. The CDR3 DNA reads as TGTGCCAGCATCATCCCGGGGCGGGAGAGCACAGATACGCAGTATTTT. Translation gives CASIIPGRESTDTQYF.

This clone showed up just a few times. V is TRBV20-1 and J is TRBJ2-7; 7 bases line up with TRBD1. CDR1 is DFQATT and CDR2 is SNEGSKA in the germline V gene (reference sequence). The length of the CDR3 is 12 residues. V was clipped by 6 bases and J by 2 bases; unmatched bases: 4. DNA for the CDR3: TGCAGTGCAGCAGGGACAGCCTACGAGCAGTACTTC. It specifies CSAAGTAYEQYF.

This clone has a handful of counts. The rearrangement uses TRBV6-1 and TRBJ2-6, with D unclear. Trimming removed 4 bases at V and 2 bases at J, with 12 bases between. CDR1 is MNHNS, CDR2 SASEGT, per germline. CDR3 length: 16 residues. CDR3 sequence: CASSARGGAGANVLTF. The CDR3 DNA sequence: TGTGCCAGCAGTGCTAGAGGTGGGGCTGGGGCCAACGTCCTGACTTTC.